This T cell receptor beta chain is drawn from a study of technical replicates of blood from a handful of donors. A few counts support this clone. Clones were sequenced by immunoSEQ multiplex PCR, and TCRdb holds only the in-frame ones, with some missing. The data hold approximately 66,000 clones, with 70% to 90% observed a single time. The CDR3 is 18 amino acids. Germline values: CDR1 KGHSH, CDR2 LQKENI. V lost 2 bases, J lost 0 bases, and 7 bases stayed unmatched. The specimen sequenced was PBMCs. This sequence originates from a human donor in good health. Some clones in this sample may be carry-over from other donors' samples. This sequence joins TRBV18 and TRBJ1-1, with 12 bases matching TRBD1. CDR3 nucleotide sequence: TGTGCCAGCTCACCATTCCGGGACAGGGGGCGCATGAACACTGAAGCTTTCTTT. This codes for CASSPFRDRGRMNTEAFF.